The rows below give T cell receptor beta chains drawn from one sample of a study of cytomegalovirus exposure and HLA in healthy donors. Only in-frame clones appear in the TCRdb table, and some are missing; sequencing was by immunoSEQ multiplex PCR. Among about 94,000 clones listed, around two thirds were seen once. The sequencing input was PBMCs. The receptors were sampled from a man aged 30 to 39 in good health and CMV-seronegative. CDR3s include the opening cysteine and the closing phenylalanine or tryptophan. Each record gives: D gene, J gene, V gene, clone size, CDR3 DNA, CDR3 protein. The D gene is left open where the match is weak. Clone sizes are given selectively: once, few, many, or a class where the clone is expanded.

>TRBD2|TRBJ2-3|TRBV7-9|once
TGTGCCAGTACTAGCGAACGCACAGATACGCAGTATTTT
CASTSERTDTQYF
>TRBD2|TRBJ2-1|TRBV7-2|-
TGTGCCAGCAGCTTAGGGTCCCAGCGGGAGGAGCAGTTCTTC
CASSLGSQREEQFF
>-|TRBJ1-1|TRBV7-2|-
TGTGCCAGCAGTATAATGCGGGAGGTTAGAGAAGCTTTCTTT
CASSIMREVREAFF
>TRBD1|TRBJ2-2|TRBV7-3|-
TGTGCCAGCAGCTCCACCGGGACAGGGCTGACCGGGGAGCTGTTTTTT
CASSSTGTGLTGELFF
>-|TRBJ1-3|TRBV6-5|-
TGTGCCAGCAGTTACACTACAGGGAATGGAAACACCATATATTTT
CASSYTTGNGNTIYF
>-|TRBJ1-5|TRBV25-1|-
TGTGCCAGCAGTGAACCGGGGAATCAGCCCCAGCATTTT
CASSEPGNQPQHF
>-|TRBJ2-7|TRBV4-1|-
TGCGCCAGCAGCCAATACGACTCGAGGGCCTACGAGCAGTACTTC
CASSQYDSRAYEQYF
>TRBD2|TRBJ2-1|TRBV9|-
TGTGCCAGCAGCGTAGGAGGGACTAGCGGGAACAATGAGCAGTTCTTC
CASSVGGTSGNNEQFF
>TRBD1|TRBJ2-2|TRBV25-1|few
TGTGCCAGCAGTGGGGGACAGGGGGCGTACACCGGGGAGCTGTTTTTT
CASSGGQGAYTGELFF
>-|TRBJ2-7|TRBV18|few
TGTGCCAGCTCACCGCCGGAGGGGGCCTCTTACGAGCAGTACTTC
CASSPPEGASYEQYF
>-|TRBJ1-2|TRBV5-1|once
TGCGCCAGCAGCTTTGGAGGTAGTAACTATGGCTACACCTTC
CASSFGGSNYGYTF
>-|TRBJ1-1|TRBV7-9|-
TGTGCCAGCAGCGAAACGGGGGGAGGAGCTTTCTTT
CASSETGGGAFF
>-|TRBJ1-1|TRBV5-1|-
TGCGCCAGCAGCTTGACCAGGAACACTGAAGCTTTCTTT
CASSLTRNTEAFF
>-|TRBJ2-2|TRBV9|-
TGTGCCAGCAGCGTAGCTCAGGCAGGGTCCGGGGAGCTGTTTTTT
CASSVAQAGSGELFF
>TRBD2|TRBJ2-1|TRBV5-6|few
TGTGCCAGCAGCTTGGTCACTAGCGGGAAGGATGAGCAGTTCTTC
CASSLVTSGKDEQFF
>-|TRBJ2-6|TRBV19|-
TGTGCCAGTAGCCAACAGAGCTCTGGGGCCAACGTCCTGACTTTC
CASSQQSSGANVLTF
>-|TRBJ1-5|TRBV19|-
TGTGCCAGTAGTATTGGGGGGGGAATCAATCAGCCCCAGCATTTT
CASSIGGGINQPQHF
>-|TRBJ2-1|TRBV7-9|-
TGTTCCAGCAGCTCCGACAGAAGTCTTTCAGATGGGGAGCAGTTCTTC
CSSSSDRSLSDGEQFF
>TRBD2|TRBJ2-1|TRBV4-2|few
TGTGCCAGCAGACAAGGGGAACTAGCGGGGTACAATGAGCAGTTCTTC
CASRQGELAGYNEQFF
>-|TRBJ1-4|TRBV29-1|-
TGCAGCGTTGAATGTCTTGCTAATGAAAAACTGTTTTTT
CSVECLANEKLFF
>-|TRBJ2-1|TRBV7-9|-
TGTGCCAGCAGCTTAGAGGGGAATGAGGTTGGTTATGAGCAGTTCTTC
CASSLEGNEVGYEQFF